Shown below are 26 T cell receptor beta chains from a single sample sequenced in a study of response to subunit inactivated influenza vaccine. TCRdb recomputed calls from the RT-PCR reads with MiXCR, one row per CDR3 protein. The sample carries 500,000 to 600,000 distinct CDR3 sequences, 10% to 15% recorded once. The source material was PBMCs from blood, sampled 40 to 50 days after vaccination. The source is a man in his fifties or sixties who received an inactivated influenza vaccine.

The rearrangement links TRBV12-3 or TRBV12-4 to TRBJ2-7; D might be TRBD2 (5 bases). Trimming removed 3 bases at V and 7 bases at J, with 13 bases between. The CDR3 length is 13 residues. Here the CDR3 reads CASSLGSPLEQYF. The CDR3 bases are TGTGCCAGCAGTTTGGGGAGCCCGTTAGAGCAGTACTTC.

The gene calls are TRBV2 and TRBJ1-2, with D perhaps matching TRBD1 (5 bases). The V end was cut by 5 bases, the J end by 2 bases, with 18 bases between. CDR3 size: 16 residues. Per germline, CDR1 SNHLY and CDR2 FYNNEI. This CDR3 is CASSSTDGTHNYGYTF. The CDR3 nucleotides are TGTGCCAGCAGTTCGACAGACGGGACTCACAACTATGGCTACACCTTC.

The chain combines TRBV19 with TRBJ1-5, with 10 bases that match TRBD1. Per germline, CDR1 LNHDA and CDR2 SQIVND (reference sequence). The trim removed 6 bases at V and 3 bases at J, leaving 5 bases unmatched. CDR3 length: 15 residues. The CDR3 region is CASSTGTGVNQPQHF. The CDR3 DNA follows: TGTGCCAGTAGCACCGGGACAGGGGTCAATCAGCCCCAGCATTTT.

The rearrangement uses TRBV7-9 and TRBJ1-5; unclear D gene. The CDR3 contains 13 residues. Trimming shortened V by 1 base and J by 5 bases, and 6 bases separated the two germline ends. Germline V lookup: CDR1 SEHNR, CDR2 FQNEAQ (reference sequence). CDR3 loop: CASSLGFDQPQHF. The CDR3 DNA follows: TGTGCCAGCAGCTTAGGTTTTGATCAGCCCCAGCATTTT.

A few counts support this clonotype. V and J are TRBV6-1 and TRBJ2-2, with 10 positions matching TRBD1. Germline-derived CDR1 and CDR2 are MNHNS and SASEGT. CDR3 length equals 14 residues. V lost 7 bases to trimming and J lost 6 bases; unmatched junction nucleotides: 5. CDR3: CASKGQGYAGELFF. In nucleotides, the CDR3 is TGTGCCAGCAAGGGACAGGGGTATGCCGGGGAGCTGTTTTTT.

The sample holds a few counts of this clonotype. This chain connects TRBV24-1 to TRBJ2-1, with 9 bases matching TRBD2. Germline CDR1 KGHDR, CDR2 SFDVKD. Trimming cost V 1 base and J 5 bases; bases outside gene matches: 8. The CDR3 runs 17 residues. Here the CDR3 reads CATSDFGRLAAHNEQFF. The DNA of the CDR3 is TGTGCCACCAGTGATTTCGGCCGACTAGCGGCGCACAATGAGCAGTTCTTC.

The chain uses TRBV20-1 and TRBJ2-7; no clear D gene. From germline, CDR1 is DFQATT and CDR2 SNEGSKA (reference sequence). The CDR3 spans 11 residues. CDR3: CPRPVAYEQYF. DNA for the CDR3: TGCCCCCGGCCGGTGGCCTACGAGCAGTACTTC.

This clonotype has a count of ten or more. J is TRBJ2-5 and V is TRBV29-1, with no clear D. CDR3 length equals 13 residues. The ends were cut back, 1 base at V and 5 bases at J, with 11 bases in the middle. Per germline, CDR1 SQVTM and CDR2 ANQGSEA. The CDR3 DNA sequence: TGCAGCGTTGAAGGCACTCAAGGGGAGACCCAGTACTTC. Its protein is CSVEGTQGETQYF.

The chain links TRBV5-1 to TRBJ2-4; D unclear. Germline values: CDR1 SGHRS, CDR2 YFSETQ. Trimming cost V 3 bases and J 2 bases, with 0 bases left between them. The CDR3 has 11 amino acids. The CDR3 protein is CASSSKNIQYF. CDR3 nucleotides: TGCGCCAGCAGCTCCAAAAACATTCAGTACTTC.

V gene TRBV5-5 combines with J gene TRBJ2-2, with D unresolved. This CDR3 has 15 residues. Germline V gene data show CDR1 as SGHKS and CDR2 as YYEKEE (reference sequence). V was trimmed by 3 bases and J by 1 base, leaving 10 bases between them. CDR3 region: CASSSRPENTGELFF. The CDR3, as DNA: TGTGCCAGCAGCTCGCGGCCAGAGAACACCGGGGAGCTGTTTTTT.

This clonotype has only a few counts. The chain carries TRBV15 and TRBJ1-1; D not certain. Germline CDR1 reads LNHNV; CDR2 reads YYDKDF (reference sequence). Trimming stripped 0 bases from V and 2 bases from J, with 13 bases between. This CDR3 is 16 amino acids long. The CDR3, as DNA: TGTGCCACCAGCAGAGATGGGGTCTCGGTCAACACTGAAGCTTTCTTT. Translated, it gives CATSRDGVSVNTEAFF.

This clonotype was counted ten times or more. The V gene is TRBV6-2 or TRBV6-3, the J gene TRBJ2-7, with TRBD1 matching over 7 bases. V trimming: 6 bases; J trimming: 1 base; junction bases outside the gene matches: 3. The germline gives CDR1 MNHEY, CDR2 SVGEGT. CDR3 length equals 13 residues. In DNA, the CDR3 is TGTGCCAGCAGCCGACAGGGTTCCTACGAGCAGTACTTC. Its protein product is CASSRQGSYEQYF.

This chain links TRBV20-1 with TRBJ2-5, with a possible D match to TRBD1 (6 bases). Trimming shortened V by 0 bases and J by 1 base, and 12 bases separated the two germline ends. Germline V lookup: CDR1 DFQATT, CDR2 SNEGSKA (reference sequence). The CDR3 loop spans 15 amino acids. CDR3 residues: CSARDGQRPQETQYF. In nucleotides, the CDR3 is TGCAGTGCTAGAGATGGACAGAGACCCCAAGAGACCCAGTACTTC.

Only a few counts were recorded for this clonotype. This chain links TRBV2 with TRBJ2-3; no definite D call. Germline loops: CDR1 SNHLY, CDR2 FYNNEI. This CDR3 has 15 amino acids. The V and J ends lost 6 bases and 3 bases respectively, with 16 bases between them. CDR3 region: CASSLRSQRTDTQYF. The CDR3 DNA reads TGTGCCAGCAGCCTCCGGTCGCAGAGGACAGATACGCAGTATTTT.

This clonotype was seen only once. The chain recombines TRBV7-6 with TRBJ2-5, with 10 bases matching TRBD2. Germline CDR1 and CDR2: SGHVS and FNYEAQ. CDR3 size: 16 residues. V trimming: 5 bases; J trimming: 1 base; junction bases outside the gene matches: 7. The CDR3 sequence is CASSASLAGGQETQYF. DNA for the CDR3: TGTGCCAGCAGCGCCTCCTTAGCGGGGGGCCAAGAGACCCAGTACTTC.

This clonotype has only a few counts. The chain employs TRBV11-2 and TRBJ2-7; TRBD2 matches 13 bases. V trimming: 5 bases; J trimming: 8 bases; junction bases outside the gene matches: 3. This CDR3 has 13 amino acids. Germline V CDR1 and CDR2: SGHAT, FQNNGV. CDR3 nucleotide sequence: TGTGCCAGCAGCGACGGGACTAGCGGGAAGCAGTACTTC. Translating it yields CASSDGTSGKQYF. The whole variable domain, remainder taken from reference TRBV11-2 and TRBJ2-7, is EAGVAQSPRYKIIEKRQSVAFWCNPISGHATLYWYQQILGQGPKLLIQFQNNGVVDDSQLPKDRFSAERLKGVDSTLKIQPAKLEDSAVYLCASSDGTSGKQYFGPGTRLTVT.

This clonotype was detected only a few times. This rearrangement joins TRBV2 to TRBJ2-7; tentative D call: TRBD1 (7 bases). The CDR3 is made up of 15 amino acids. The germline V gene has CDR1 SNHLY and CDR2 FYNNEI. V lost 6 bases and J lost 2, with 17 bases in between. CDR3 sequence (DNA): TGTGCCAGCAGCCGCGGGACAGCTGCCACCTACGAGCAGTACTTC. Its protein product is CASSRGTAATYEQYF. Complete variable domain (other parts from reference TRBV2 and TRBJ2-7): EPEVTQTPSHQVTQMGQEVILRCVPISNHLYFYWYRQILGQKVEFLVSFYNNEISEKSEIFDDQFSVERPDGSNFTLKIRSTKLEDSAMYFCASSRGTAATYEQYFGPGTRLTVT.

A few counts support this clonotype. This chain joins TRBV10-3 and TRBJ2-6; TRBD1 agrees at 8 bases. The CDR3 consists of 16 residues. The germline CDR1 and CDR2 sequences are ENHRY and SYGVKD. Trimming cost V 9 bases and J 4 bases; bases outside gene matches: 11. The CDR3 spells CAITTGEMRGANVLTF. The CDR3 bases are TGTGCCATTACGACAGGGGAAATGAGAGGGGCCAACGTCCTGACTTTC.

This clonotype was counted at least ten times. This chain uses TRBV5-1 with TRBJ1-2; TRBD1 aligns across 7 bases. V lost 0 bases and J lost 14; bases outside the gene matches: 10. Per germline, CDR1 SGHRS and CDR2 YFSETQ. There are 13 residues in the CDR3. CDR3 residues: CASSLVGQPEGTF. CDR3 DNA sequence: TGCGCCAGCAGCTTGGTGGGACAGCCAGAGGGAACCTTC.

At least ten counts were recorded for this clonotype. The junction shows a germline mismatch at one end, possibly a read error. This chain uses TRBV4-2 with TRBJ2-1; 8 bases are a match to TRBD1. Germline V CDR1 and CDR2: LGHNA, YNFKEQ. This CDR3 has 15 amino acids. CDR3 protein: CASSQDGQGYNEQFF. DNA for the CDR3: TGCGCCAGCAGCCAAGACGGACAGGGCTACAATGAGCAGTTCTTC.

This clonotype was seen a few times. The chain couples TRBV12-3 or TRBV12-4 to TRBJ2-7; D possibly corresponds to TRBD2 (6 bases). Trimming left V 6 bases short and J 3 bases short, with 21 bases between. This CDR3 is 16 amino acids long. This CDR3 reads CASSRGQGRISYEQYF. The CDR3 region has the DNA TGTGCCAGCAGCCGCGGACAAGGGAGGATTAGCTACGAGCAGTACTTC.

This clonotype was counted at least ten times. This rearrangement joins TRBV7-2 to TRBJ2-7; 10 positions match TRBD2. This CDR3 is 14 amino acids long. Germline values: CDR1 SGHTA, CDR2 FQGNSA. With 5 bases clipped from V and 3 bases from J, the junction kept 4 bases outside the gene matches. The CDR3 DNA follows: TGTGCCAGCAGCGTTAGCGGGGGGATCTACGAGCAGTACTTC. Translation gives CASSVSGGIYEQYF.

J is TRBJ2-2 and V is TRBV5-1; D might be TRBD1 or TRBD2, each matching 6 bases. The ends were cut back, 1 base at V and 3 bases at J, with 13 bases in the middle. This CDR3 contains 16 residues. Germline V gives CDR1 SGHRS, CDR2 YFSETQ. CDR3 DNA sequence: TGCGCCAGCAGCTTGTTCGGGGGCGGTGACACCGGGGAGCTGTTTTTT. This codes for CASSLFGGGDTGELFF.

This clonotype has just a few counts. Relative to the germline gene, one junction end is altered; a read error may explain this. This chain connects TRBV20-1 to TRBJ2-3, with TRBD2 matching over 9 bases. CDR1 and CDR2 from the germline V gene are DFQATT and SNEGSKA (reference sequence). There are 12 residues in the CDR3. The CDR3 bases are TGCAGTGCTAGAGAGGGCCTAGCGGGATTCCGATTT. It yields the protein CSAREGLAGFRF.

This clonotype was counted between two and nine times. The chain has TRBV5-4 and TRBJ2-3, with 9 bases lining up with TRBD2. This CDR3 spans 16 amino acids. J was trimmed by 4 bases and V by 4 bases; bases with no gene match: 10. Germline V gives CDR1 SGHNT, CDR2 YYREEE (reference sequence). CDR3 sequence (DNA): TGTGCCAGCAGCCGTTATAGCGGGGGTAGGGCAGATACGCAGTATTTT. It codes for CASSRYSGGRADTQYF.

This clonotype was seen only a few times. The chain combines TRBV7-2 with TRBJ2-7; TRBD2 matches 8 bases. The germline gives CDR1 SGHTA, CDR2 FQGNSA. The CDR3 consists of 15 residues. J lost 3 bases, V lost 2 bases, and 6 bases had no gene match. CDR3 DNA sequence: TGTGCCAGCAGCTTATGGAGCGGGAGAATCTACGAGCAGTACTTC. Its translation: CASSLWSGRIYEQYF.